The entry that follows covers one T cell receptor beta chain sequence. The target antigen is unknown. The data were taken from a study of T cell responses to AZD1222 COVID-19 vaccine. Notes on the study in general: Following two doses of AZD1222, Spike-specific TCR breadth and depth rose. Sampling captured repertoires only after the peak T cell response.

Germline lookup yields CDR1 SQVTM and CDR2 ANQGSEA. V was trimmed by 5 bases and J by 8 bases, leaving 16 bases between them. This CDR3 contains 13 residues. Produced via immunoSEQ multiplex PCR; TCRdb's table is partial and in-frame only. The repertoire consists of 80,000 or so clones, with 75% to 95% occurring once and the leading ten covering under 5%. This specimen was peripheral blood, taken on day 0 of MenACWY control vaccination. V and J are TRBV29-1 and TRBJ2-4, with D possibly matching TRBD1 (7 bases). The receptor's source is an adult in good health. CDR3 protein: CSVWGGTVDIQYF. CDR3 nucleotide sequence: TGCAGCGTTTGGGGCGGGACAGTGGACATTCAGTACTTC.